These 15 T cell receptor beta chains came from one sample sequenced in a study of blood T cell repertoires in COVID-19. Using immunoSEQ multiplex PCR, the repertoire was profiled, and TCRdb retains in-frame clones only, with some absent. The sample carries under 200,000 clones, around 87% recorded once. Sequencing was done on a sample of peripheral blood. These receptors all stem from a man in his forties or fifties with active or convalescent COVID-19.

The chain links TRBV18 to TRBJ1-1; D unclear. CDR1 and CDR2 (germline): KGHSH, LQKENI. This CDR3 spans 15 amino acids. V was cut by 3 bases and J by 1 base, with 12 bases left in between. Here the CDR3 reads CASSPDPVGNTEAFF. In DNA, the CDR3 is TGTGCCAGCTCACCTGATCCGGTCGGGAACACTGAAGCTTTCTTT.

There are a few counts of this clone. V and J are TRBV15 and TRBJ1-2; 7 bases map to TRBD1. CDR1 is LNHNV and CDR2 is YYDKDF in the germline V gene (reference sequence). The CDR3 spans 16 residues. Trimming removed 3 bases from V and 1 base from J; junction bases left unmatched: 8. CDR3 amino acids: CATSRGDRLINYGYTF. CDR3 bases: TGTGCCACCAGCAGGGGGGACAGACTAATTAACTATGGCTACACCTTC.

The rearrangement links TRBV7-9 to TRBJ2-7; D is undetermined. Germline V gives CDR1 SEHNR, CDR2 FQNEAQ (reference sequence). V was trimmed by 5 bases and J by 6 bases, leaving 17 bases between them. The CDR3 has 14 amino acids. Here the CDR3 reads CASSPLVRTREQYF. For the CDR3, the DNA is TGTGCCAGCAGCCCTCTGGTCCGCACTCGCGAGCAGTACTTC.

This rearrangement joins TRBV30 to TRBJ1-4; TRBD1 might be the D (5 bases). The length of the CDR3 is 13 residues. The V gene lost 5 bases and the J gene lost 2 bases, with 9 bases spanning the gap. The V gene's germline CDR1 is GTSNPN and CDR2 SVGIG (reference sequence). DNA for the CDR3: TGTGCCTGGCAGGGTTTTACTAATGAAAAACTGTTTTTT. Its translation: CAWQGFTNEKLFF.

V gene TRBV10-1 combines with J gene TRBJ2-1; D unresolved. This CDR3 is 13 amino acids long. Germline V gives CDR1 WNHNN, CDR2 SYGVQD (reference sequence). V was cut by 8 bases and J by 2 bases, with 10 bases left in between. Here the CDR3 reads CASGTKTYNEQFF. As DNA, the CDR3 is TGCGCCAGCGGAACTAAAACCTACAATGAGCAGTTCTTC.

V and J are TRBV18 and TRBJ2-7; maybe TRBD2 (7 bases). The CDR3 is made up of 15 amino acids. Germline CDR1 reads KGHSH; CDR2 reads LQKENI. V was pared by 4 bases and J by 7 bases, with 20 bases between. CDR3 amino acids: CASSLGGLAQWEQYF. The CDR3 DNA sequence: TGTGCCAGCTCACTGGGGGGGCTAGCCCAGTGGGAGCAGTACTTC.

This chain joins TRBV5-6 and TRBJ1-3, with D unresolved. The CDR3 extends over 12 amino acids. The V end lost 2 bases, the J end lost 10 bases, and 10 bases lay between the germline ends. Per germline, CDR1 SGHDT and CDR2 YYEEEE. The chain's CDR3 is CASSFYSSTIYF. The CDR3 DNA sequence: TGTGCCAGCAGCTTCTATAGTTCAACCATATATTTT.

Sample share makes this clone medium-sized. The same CDR3 is also encoded by other DNA sequences in this sample. The rearrangement uses TRBV7-3 and TRBJ1-1; possibly TRBD1 for D (6 bases). CDR1 is SGHTA, CDR2 FQGTGA, per germline. Trimming removed 1 base at V and 5 bases at J, with 8 bases between. This CDR3 region has 13 residues. CDR3 nucleotide sequence: TGTGCCAGCAGCTTAAAGGGACAAACTGAAGCTTTCTTT. Its protein product is CASSLKGQTEAFF.

V gene TRBV30 combines with J gene TRBJ1-1; D not resolved. The germline V gene encodes CDR1 GTSNPN and CDR2 SVGIG (reference sequence). The length of the CDR3 is 12 residues. The V gene lost 3 bases and the J gene lost 4 bases, with 9 bases spanning the gap. CDR3 in DNA: TGTGCCTGGAGCCCAGGAGGCACTGAAGCTTTCTTT. Its translation: CAWSPGGTEAFF.

This clone was seen a handful of times. The chain links TRBV5-8 to TRBJ1-1, with TRBD1 matching 8 bases. The CDR3 sequence is 17 residues long. With 4 bases clipped from V and 0 bases from J, the junction kept 11 bases outside the gene matches. Germline CDR1 and CDR2: SGHTS and YDEGEE. CDR3 bases: TGTGCCAGCAGCCCGGGCAGGGGGCATGGGATGAACACTGAAGCTTTCTTT. This gives the protein CASSPGRGHGMNTEAFF.

The rearrangement joins TRBV7-9 to TRBJ2-3, with 7 bases matching TRBD1. Germline V gene sequence: CDR1 SEHNR, CDR2 FQNEAQ (reference sequence). J was trimmed by 2 bases and V by 1 base; bases with no gene match: 12. The CDR3 loop spans 18 amino acids. CDR3 nucleotide sequence: TGTGCCAGCAGCTTAGGAGGGTGGGGAGACAGGGCCACAGATACGCAGTATTTT. Translation: CASSLGGWGDRATDTQYF.

The gene calls are TRBV14 and TRBJ1-2; D is ambiguous. The V and J ends lost 3 bases and 8 bases respectively, with 10 bases between them. The germline gives CDR1 SGHDN, CDR2 FVKESK. This CDR3 region has 12 residues. The CDR3 protein is CASSHPEGGYTF. CDR3 in DNA: TGTGCCAGCAGCCACCCGGAGGGAGGCTACACCTTC.

This chain uses TRBV3-1 (or the pseudogene TRBV3-2) with TRBJ2-2, with unresolved D. CDR1 and CDR2 from the germline V gene are LGHDT and YNNKEL (reference sequence). There are 14 residues in the CDR3. V was clipped by 4 bases and J by 6 bases, with 12 bases between them. CDR3 sequence reads: CASSLNSFAGELFF. In DNA form, the CDR3 reads TGTGCCAGCAGCCTTAATAGCTTCGCCGGGGAGCTGTTTTTT.

This sequence joins TRBV28 and TRBJ1-2; the match to TRBD1 covers 10 bases. The CDR3 covers 15 residues. The germline gives CDR1 MDHEN, CDR2 SYDVKM. V lost 6 bases and J lost 2; bases outside the gene matches: 6. The CDR3: CASRRDRGSNYGYTF. The CDR3, as DNA: TGTGCCAGCAGAAGGGACAGGGGATCCAACTATGGCTACACCTTC.

This chain links TRBV13 with TRBJ1-2; 7 bases line up with TRBD1. V lost 3 bases, J lost 4 bases, and 11 bases stayed unmatched. The CDR3 has 16 amino acids. The germline CDR1 and CDR2 sequences are PRHDT and FYEKMQ (reference sequence). CDR3 nucleotide sequence: TGTGCCAGCAGCTTCACCTTGACAGGGTCCTCCTATGGCTACACCTTC. The encoded protein is CASSFTLTGSSYGYTF.